These 7 T cell receptor beta chains share one sample of origin, sequenced in a study of TIL therapy for anti-PD-1-resistant metastatic lung cancer. The immunoSEQ assay was v3. Clones were read by immunoSEQ multiplex PCR, and TCRdb kept only the in-frame ones, dropping some. The sample gives 50,000 to 60,000 clones, about 81% of which show up once; 2.5% to 3.5% is in the top ten. As to time point: pre-treatment sample, taken before nivolumab and TIL therapy. Material: blood, obtained at baseline. Source of these receptors: a person between 30 and 79 years old with non-small cell lung cancer.

The V call is TRBV28, the J call TRBJ2-1, with 11 bases identical to TRBD2. The V gene end was trimmed by 11 bases and the J gene end by 11 bases; junction bases not matched to a gene: 11. Germline V gives CDR1 MDHEN, CDR2 SYDVKM. This CDR3 is built from 13 residues. CDR3 sequence: CASVWASGGKQFF. CDR3 DNA sequence: TGTGCCTCAGTGTGGGCTAGCGGGGGGAAGCAGTTCTTC.

The chain carries TRBV19 and TRBJ1-3; 8 positions match TRBD1. Germline CDR1 reads LNHDA; CDR2 reads SQIVND (reference sequence). This CDR3 is built from 15 residues. J gave up 3 bases and V 9 bases, and 10 bases lay outside the gene matches. In nucleotides, the CDR3 is TGTGCCAGCACCCTCGACAGGGGTTTTGGAAACACCATATATTTT. The encoded protein is CASTLDRGFGNTIYF.

The chain combines TRBV4-1 with TRBJ2-7; D might be TRBD1 (6 bases). CDR3 size: 15 residues. Germline V gene lookup returns CDR1 MGHRA and CDR2 YSYEKL. The V gene lost 0 bases and the J gene lost 4 bases, with 13 bases spanning the gap. The CDR3 DNA reads as TGCGCCAGCAGCCAAGATACGAGGGGGACGTACGAGCAGTACTTC. Protein product: CASSQDTRGTYEQYF.

The chain uses TRBV28 and TRBJ2-1, with D tentatively TRBD2 (6 bases). With 5 bases removed from V and 4 bases from J, the gap between germline ends came to 12 bases. CDR1 is MDHEN, CDR2 SYDVKM, per germline. The CDR3 runs 14 residues. The CDR3, as DNA: TGTGCCAGCAGTACCAGGAGGGGTTACAATGAGCAGTTCTTC. It is translated as CASSTRRGYNEQFF.

The chain couples TRBV7-9 to TRBJ1-3; 9 nucleotides agree with TRBD1. Trimming removed 4 bases from V and 2 bases from J; junction bases left unmatched: 9. Germline loops: CDR1 SEHNR, CDR2 FQNEAQ (reference sequence). This CDR3 comprises 17 residues. Here the CDR3 reads CASSWGQGGFAGNTIYF. CDR3 DNA sequence: TGTGCCAGCAGCTGGGGACAGGGAGGTTTCGCTGGAAACACCATATATTTT.

The chain links TRBV19 to TRBJ2-2; 9 bases fit TRBD1. Germline V lookup: CDR1 LNHDA, CDR2 SQIVND (reference sequence). The length of the CDR3 is 16 residues. V lost 3 bases and J lost 7; bases outside the gene matches: 9. The CDR3 reads CASSILGTGRDGELFF. CDR3 bases: TGTGCCAGTAGTATTCTTGGGACAGGGAGAGACGGGGAGCTGTTTTTT.

The J gene is TRBJ2-7, the V gene TRBV27; a possible D gene is TRBD1 (6 bases). The germline CDR1 and CDR2 sequences are MNHEY and SMNVEV (reference sequence). This CDR3 has 13 amino acids. V was shortened by 6 bases and J by 3 bases, with 12 bases between the two germline ends. CDR3 coding DNA: TGTGCCAGCAGCAAAGGACAGAACTACGAGCAGTACTTC. The encoded protein is CASSKGQNYEQYF.